This passage covers 25 T cell receptor beta chains from one sample sequenced in a study of technical replicates of blood from a handful of donors. Assay: immunoSEQ multiplex PCR; the TCRdb copy retains only in-frame clones and omits some. The repertoire holds around 50,000 clones, with roughly 95% as singletons. Input material: T cells isolated from PBMCs. The receptors derive from a human donor in good health.

For the CDR3, the DNA is TGCGCCAGCAGCTTGGCAGGTTACGGCTACACCTTC. Amino acids: CASSLAGYGYTF. V is TRBV5-1 and J is TRBJ1-2; D is unresolved. This CDR3 region has 12 residues. The V end lost 0 bases, the J end lost 8 bases, and 8 bases lay between the germline ends. Germline loops: CDR1 SGHRS, CDR2 YFSETQ.

This clone was detected once. The chain couples TRBV29-1 to TRBJ2-5, with D maybe TRBD2 (5 bases). The germline V gene encodes CDR1 SQVTM and CDR2 ANQGSEA. V dropped 0 bases and J dropped 5 bases, with 16 bases sitting between them. CDR3 size: 15 residues. Here the CDR3 reads CSVEDVDSWAETQYF. The CDR3 DNA is TGCAGCGTTGAAGACGTGGACTCCTGGGCGGAGACCCAGTACTTC.

The gene calls are TRBV27 and TRBJ1-5; 8 positions match TRBD1. The CDR3 runs 15 residues. Germline V gene lookup returns CDR1 MNHEY and CDR2 SMNVEV (reference sequence). J gave up 1 base and V 7 bases, and 6 bases lay outside the gene matches. This CDR3 reads CASTPGGYSNQPQHF. For the CDR3, the DNA is TGTGCCAGCACCCCAGGGGGCTACAGCAATCAGCCCCAGCATTTT.

The chain has TRBV2 and TRBJ2-2; no firm D call. CDR1 and CDR2 from the germline V gene are SNHLY and FYNNEI. V was cut by 3 bases and J by 0 bases, with 8 bases left in between. This CDR3 has 15 residues. The CDR3 DNA sequence: TGTGCCAGCAGTGATCTTCGCGCGAACACCGGGGAGCTGTTTTTT. Its translation is CASSDLRANTGELFF.

The chain couples TRBV5-1 to TRBJ1-5; TRBD1 is a possible D gene (5 bases). Per germline, CDR1 SGHRS and CDR2 YFSETQ. The CDR3 is 14 residues long. Trimming stripped 0 bases from V and 6 bases from J, with 10 bases between. CDR3 sequence: CASSLELGGQPQHF. CDR3 bases: TGCGCCAGCAGCTTGGAATTGGGGGGTCAGCCCCAGCATTTT.

Only one count was recorded for this clone. The rearrangement links TRBV28 to TRBJ2-1; no definite D call. The ends were cut back, 2 bases at V and 6 bases at J, with 11 bases in the middle. The CDR3 loop spans 14 amino acids. Looked up from germline, CDR1 is MDHEN and CDR2 is SYDVKM. In DNA, the CDR3 is TGTGCCAGCAGTTTAACATCCCTTGGCAATGAGCAGTTCTTC. Translating gives CASSLTSLGNEQFF.

The genes are TRBV5-1 and TRBJ2-7; D not resolved. V lost 0 bases and J 2 bases, leaving 9 bases between the germline ends. Germline V CDR1 and CDR2: SGHRS, YFSETQ. The CDR3 extends over 14 amino acids. The CDR3 DNA reads TGCGCCAGCAGCTTGGTTTACACCCCCTACGAGCAGTACTTC. This translates into CASSLVYTPYEQYF. The full variable domain, completed using reference TRBV5-1 and TRBJ2-7, is KAGVTQTPRYLIKTRGQQVTLSCSPISGHRSVSWYQQTPGQGLQFLFEYFSETQRNKGNFPGRFSGRQFSNSRSEMNVSTLELGDSALYLCASSLVYTPYEQYFGPGTRLTVT.

This sequence joins TRBV5-1 and TRBJ1-3; 9 bases match TRBD1. The germline CDR1 and CDR2 sequences are SGHRS and YFSETQ. The CDR3 has 14 amino acids. The trim removed 4 bases at V and 8 bases at J, leaving 7 bases unmatched. CDR3 sequence (DNA): TGCGCCAGCAGCCCCCTTGACAGGGGGGACACCATATATTTT. Its protein product is CASSPLDRGDTIYF. Based on the CDR3 plus reference TRBV5-1 and TRBJ1-3, the full variable domain is KAGVTQTPRYLIKTRGQQVTLSCSPISGHRSVSWYQQTPGQGLQFLFEYFSETQRNKGNFPGRFSGRQFSNSRSEMNVSTLELGDSALYLCASSPLDRGDTIYFGEGSWLTVV.

The rearrangement uses TRBV9 and TRBJ1-4, with 10 positions matching TRBD1. This CDR3 is 14 amino acids long. Germline V gives CDR1 SGDLS, CDR2 YYNGEE. V was pared by 3 bases and J by 7 bases, with 3 bases of the junction left unmatched. The CDR3 sequence is CASSGDRGGEKLFF. The CDR3 nucleotides read TGTGCCAGCAGCGGGGACAGGGGAGGTGAAAAACTGTTTTTT. The full variable domain, its missing parts supplied by reference TRBV9 and TRBJ1-4, is DSGVTQTPKHLITATGQRVTLRCSPRSGDLSVYWYQQSLDQGLQFLIQYYNGEERAKGNILERFSAQQFPDLHSELNLSSLELGDSALYFCASSGDRGGEKLFFGSGTQLSVL.

In this sample, this clone turned up once. The chain employs TRBV25-1 and TRBJ1-2, with 10 positions matching TRBD1. After removal of 1 base from V and 7 bases from J, the junction contained 12 bases not matched to a gene. Germline V gives CDR1 MGHDK, CDR2 SYGVNS. This CDR3 spans 17 amino acids. The CDR3 nucleotides read TGTGCCAGCAGTGAATTGGTTGGAGACAGGGGGCAACTTGGCTACACCTTC. Protein: CASSELVGDRGQLGYTF.

This clone was found once. The chain employs TRBV29-1 and TRBJ2-2; a weak D match, TRBD2 (6 bases). From germline, CDR1 is SQVTM and CDR2 ANQGSEA. V was trimmed by 0 bases and J by 2 bases, leaving 10 bases between them. CDR3 length: 15 amino acids. The CDR3: CSVEEVSGNTGELFF. Here the CDR3 DNA reads TGCAGCGTTGAAGAGGTTAGCGGCAACACCGGGGAGCTGTTTTTT.

The chain carries TRBV4-1 and TRBJ2-1; 7 bases line up with TRBD2. Germline assignment: CDR1 MGHRA and CDR2 YSYEKL. The CDR3 consists of 18 residues. The V segment lost 0 bases and the J segment 6 bases; nucleotides outside the gene matches: 14. CDR3 residues: CASSQEVWLAEPFNEQFF. CDR3 bases: TGCGCCAGCAGCCAAGAAGTTTGGCTAGCGGAACCCTTCAATGAGCAGTTCTTC.

This chain uses TRBV4-1 with TRBJ2-2; tentative D call: TRBD2 (6 bases). Trimming removed 0 bases at V and 3 bases at J, with 14 bases between. In germline, CDR1 is MGHRA, CDR2 YSYEKL. CDR3 length equals 17 residues. In nucleotides, the CDR3 is TGCGCCAGCAGCCAAGATTCGGGGGAAAGCTACACCGGGGAGCTGTTTTTT. Its translation is CASSQDSGESYTGELFF.

This clone was seen only a few times. The rearrangement uses TRBV7-2 and TRBJ2-7; perhaps TRBD1 as D (5 bases). Trimming stripped 7 bases from V and 0 bases from J, with 13 bases between. CDR1 and CDR2 (germline): SGHTA, FQGNSA. The CDR3 has 14 amino acids. The CDR3 coding sequence is TGTGCCAGCACCCTAAAGGGGAACTCCTACGAGCAGTACTTC. Encoded protein: CASTLKGNSYEQYF.

This clone showed up just once. The chain recombines TRBV27 with TRBJ2-3; tentatively, D is TRBD2 (5 bases). Germline V lookup: CDR1 MNHEY, CDR2 SMNVEV (reference sequence). The ends were cut back, 0 bases at V and 0 bases at J, with 10 bases in the middle. The CDR3 loop spans 16 amino acids. The CDR3 coding sequence is TGTGCCAGCAGTTTATCAGCGGTACCTAGCACAGATACGCAGTATTTT. This gives the protein CASSLSAVPSTDTQYF.

V is TRBV10-1 and J is TRBJ2-4; maybe TRBD1 (6 bases). Germline-derived CDR1 and CDR2 are WNHNN and SYGVQD (reference sequence). V lost 7 bases and J lost 2, with 12 bases in between. The CDR3 has 14 residues. In nucleotides, the CDR3 is TGCGCCAGCATTCACAGGGCCTCCAAAAACATTCAGTACTTC. It encodes CASIHRASKNIQYF.

The V and J genes are TRBV21-1 and TRBJ2-7; TRBD1, the table's D call, lacks a check against the DNA. TRBV21-1 is a documented pseudogene. This CDR3 comprises 16 residues. CDR3 protein: CASSKEGTGSSYEQYF. For the CDR3, the DNA is TGTGCCAGCAGCAAAGAAGGGACAGGCTCATCCTACGAGCAGTACTTC.

The chain recombines TRBV7-2 with TRBJ1-5; D is possibly TRBD1 (5 bases). There are 14 residues in the CDR3. The germline gives CDR1 SGHTA, CDR2 FQGNSA. V dropped 3 bases and J dropped 6 bases, with 12 bases sitting between them. DNA for the CDR3: TGTGCCAGCAGCTTCGGCCAGGGTGTTCAGCCCCAGCATTTT. As protein: CASSFGQGVQPQHF.

The V and J genes are TRBV4-3 and TRBJ1-4; D gene ambiguous. Germline-derived CDR1 and CDR2 are LGHNA and YSLEER. The CDR3 runs 17 residues. V lost 0 bases, J lost 8 bases, and 19 bases lay in between. The CDR3 is CASSQDLVGVGKEKLFF. DNA for the CDR3: TGCGCCAGCAGCCAAGATCTGGTGGGCGTTGGTAAGGAAAAACTGTTTTTT.

The V and J genes are TRBV9 and TRBJ2-1; 8 nucleotides align to TRBD2. The CDR3 spans 14 residues. Germline CDR1 SGDLS, CDR2 YYNGEE. The ends lost 7 bases at V and 5 bases at J; junction bases unmatched: 8. The CDR3 region is CASSPSGSDNEQFF. CDR3 coding DNA: TGTGCCAGCTCCCCCAGCGGGAGCGACAATGAGCAGTTCTTC.

This chain links TRBV29-1 with TRBJ1-1; possible D gene TRBD1, 6 bases. This CDR3 has 13 residues. CDR1 is SQVTM and CDR2 is ANQGSEA in the germline V gene. Trimming took off 2 bases at V and 0 bases at J, with 7 bases between the two ends. CDR3 nucleotide sequence: TGCAGCGTTGAAACAGGGATGAACACTGAAGCTTTCTTT. Its protein is CSVETGMNTEAFF.

The chain is built from TRBV7-2 and TRBJ2-7; 11 positions match TRBD1. Germline CDR1 is SGHTA and CDR2 is FQGNSA. V gave up 3 bases and J gave up 3 bases; unmatched junction bases: 4. The CDR3 totals 15 residues. Here the CDR3 DNA reads TGTGCCAGCAGCTTCCGGACAGGGGGCCACTACGAGCAGTACTTC. It yields the protein CASSFRTGGHYEQYF.

This rearrangement joins TRBV5-5 to TRBJ2-7; 10 nucleotides match TRBD1. The CDR3 covers 15 residues. V lost 2 bases and J lost 8; bases outside the gene matches: 10. Germline lookup yields CDR1 SGHKS and CDR2 YYEKEE (reference sequence). CDR3: CASSFSGDRGEKQYF. DNA for the CDR3: TGTGCCAGCAGCTTTTCCGGGGACAGGGGCGAAAAGCAGTACTTC.

J is TRBJ1-4 and V is TRBV9, with D perhaps TRBD1 (5 bases). V was pared by 1 base and J by 8 bases, with 12 bases between. The length of the CDR3 is 14 residues. Germline V gene sequence: CDR1 SGDLS, CDR2 YYNGEE. The CDR3 nucleotides are TGTGCCAGCAGCGTACTCGGGGGGAAGGAAAAACTGTTTTTT. Its translation: CASSVLGGKEKLFF.

V gene TRBV5-8 combines with J gene TRBJ2-7; 7 nucleotides match TRBD1. CDR3 length: 14 residues. V shed 1 base and J 6 bases; nucleotides not matched to a gene: 7. Germline V gives CDR1 SGHTS, CDR2 YDEGEE. The CDR3 coding sequence is TGTGCCAGCAGCTTGTTTACCAGGGGGAGCGAGCAGTACTTC. The encoded protein is CASSLFTRGSEQYF.